The 21 T cell receptor beta chains below were found in one sample sequenced in a study of CD8 T cells in ankylosing spondylitis. General study points: Blood of patients with ankylosing spondylitis appeared to be characterized by a TCR beta motif of several highly homologous variants.

The antigens these receptors bind are not known. TCRdb reprocessed the 5' RACE reads with MiXCR, giving one entry per CDR3 protein. The data show about 840,000 distinct CDR3 sequences, with 12% seen just once and more than 0.5% held by the top ten. The sequencing sample was made of blood, either unsorted or a sorted T cell fraction (not recorded which). These receptors came from a male donor with ankylosing spondylitis.

This clonotype has just a few counts. The rearrangement uses TRBV5-1 and TRBJ2-3, with 7 bases lining up with TRBD2. Per germline, CDR1 SGHRS and CDR2 YFSETQ. Trimming at V came to 7 bases and at J to 4 bases, leaving 9 bases not matched to a gene. This CDR3 is 14 amino acids long. The CDR3 nucleotides are TGCGCCAGCTCGTGGGGGGGACGGGCAGATACGCAGTATTTT. It codes for CASSWGGRADTQYF.

This chain connects TRBV6-2 or TRBV6-3 to TRBJ1-1, with 8 bases fitting TRBD1. The J segment lost 6 bases and the V segment lost 1 base, leaving 4 bases of the junction unmatched. From germline, CDR1 is MNHEY and CDR2 SVGEGT. This CDR3 contains 14 residues. The chain's CDR3 is CASSYLQGAAEAFF. CDR3 nucleotide sequence: TGTGCCAGCAGTTACTTGCAGGGGGCGGCTGAAGCTTTCTTT.

This clonotype was counted only a few times. V is TRBV4-3 and J is TRBJ2-2; no firm D call. The CDR3 loop spans 15 amino acids. The germline V gene encodes CDR1 LGHNA and CDR2 YSLEER. V gave up 4 bases and J gave up 1 base, with 10 bases separating them. For the CDR3, the DNA is TGCGCCAGCAGCCTCGGGCAAAAGAACACCGGGGAGCTGTTTTTT. Amino acids: CASSLGQKNTGELFF.

V gene TRBV5-1 combines with J gene TRBJ2-7, with unresolved D. Germline lookup yields CDR1 SGHRS and CDR2 YFSETQ. The V gene lost 1 base and the J gene lost 2 bases, with 10 bases spanning the gap. The CDR3 is made up of 14 amino acids. CDR3 region: CASSLYGMPYEQYF. CDR3 DNA sequence: TGCGCCAGCAGCTTGTATGGGATGCCCTACGAGCAGTACTTC.

This clonotype has more than one count but fewer than ten. The chain employs TRBV5-1 and TRBJ2-3, with 7 bases aligning to TRBD2. V lost 4 bases to trimming and J lost 1 base; unmatched junction nucleotides: 3. Germline values: CDR1 SGHRS, CDR2 YFSETQ. The CDR3 runs to 14 residues. The CDR3 spells CASSPTSGTDTQYF. CDR3 DNA sequence: TGCGCCAGCAGCCCAACTAGCGGCACAGATACGCAGTATTTT.

This clonotype showed up just a few times. Written as DNA, the CDR3 is TGCAGCGCCAAGTCCGGGAGGGGGTTGGATTCACCCCTCCACTTT. Its protein product is CSAKSGRGLDSPLHF. V is TRBV29-1 and J is TRBJ1-6; a possible D gene is TRBD1 (6 bases). Germline V lookup: CDR1 SQVTM, CDR2 ANQGSEA. V shed 7 bases and J shed 8 bases, with 21 bases lying between them. The CDR3 has 15 amino acids.

This chain joins TRBV12-3 or TRBV12-4 and TRBJ1-2; D call uncertain. The CDR3 contains 13 residues. With 5 bases removed from V and 5 bases from J, the gap between germline ends came to 12 bases. In nucleotides, the CDR3 is TGTGCCAGCAGTCCACCGATTAATTATGGCTACACCTTC. The encoded protein is CASSPPINYGYTF.

This clonotype has only a few counts. The rearrangement joins TRBV12-3 or TRBV12-4 to TRBJ1-4; D unresolved. The CDR3 loop spans 12 amino acids. Trimming pared 4 bases from V and 7 bases from J, leaving 7 bases between. CDR3 protein: CASSSPGEKLFF. The CDR3 DNA is TGTGCCAGCAGTTCTCCGGGTGAAAAACTGTTTTTT.

This clonotype was detected only a few times. J is TRBJ2-1 and V is TRBV20-1, with D possibly called TRBD1 or TRBD2 (5 bases each). The CDR3 length is 12 residues. Germline V lookup: CDR1 DFQATT, CDR2 SNEGSKA (reference sequence). Trimming stripped 3 bases from V and 13 bases from J, with 16 bases between. CDR3 nucleotide sequence: TGCAGTGCTAGGGAACGGGGCGCGGGTCAGTTCTTC. Translated: CSARERGAGQFF.

This clonotype was seen more than once but under ten times. The chain combines TRBV12-3 or TRBV12-4 with TRBJ1-1, with D unclear. V gave up 2 bases and J gave up 5 bases, with 6 bases separating them. This CDR3 spans 12 amino acids. The CDR3 coding sequence is TGTGCCAGCAGTTTAAAGGTGACTGAAGCTTTCTTT. Translation gives CASSLKVTEAFF.

This chain connects TRBV10-3 to TRBJ2-5; TRBD2 is a possible D gene (5 bases). V lost 2 bases, J lost 8 bases, and 9 bases lay in between. Germline V CDR1 and CDR2: ENHRY, SYGVKD. This CDR3 is built from 12 residues. In DNA, the CDR3 is TGTGCCATCAGTGAGGCCCGGGGAACCCAGTACTTC. Protein: CAISEARGTQYF.

This clonotype showed up just a few times. The chain carries TRBV7-2 and TRBJ2-5, with TRBD1 matching 7 bases. In germline, CDR1 is SGHTA, CDR2 FQGNSA. V lost 2 bases, J lost 4 bases, and 4 bases stayed unmatched. The CDR3 contains 14 residues. In nucleotides, the CDR3 is TGTGCCAGCAGCTTAAACAGGGGCGTAGAGACCCAGTACTTC. This sequence encodes CASSLNRGVETQYF.

The chain recombines TRBV15 with TRBJ2-5; a possible D gene is TRBD1 (6 bases). V was cut by 3 bases and J by 5 bases, with 19 bases left in between. Per germline, CDR1 LNHNV and CDR2 YYDKDF (reference sequence). The CDR3 loop spans 16 amino acids. CDR3 sequence: CATSRAQGMGWETQYF. The CDR3 nucleotides read TGTGCCACCAGCAGGGCACAGGGTATGGGTTGGGAGACCCAGTACTTC.

This clonotype has a count of ten or more. The V call is TRBV12-3 or TRBV12-4, the J call TRBJ2-3, with 11 bases matching TRBD2. This CDR3 is 15 amino acids long. The V and J ends lost 6 bases and 2 bases, in that order; junction bases with no gene match: 4. CDR3 coding DNA: TGTGCCAGCAGCCCGGGACTAGCGGACACAGATACGCAGTATTTT. As protein: CASSPGLADTDTQYF.

The chain combines TRBV20-1 with TRBJ2-3; the match to TRBD2 covers 15 bases. Germline loops: CDR1 DFQATT, CDR2 SNEGSKA (reference sequence). CDR3 length equals 17 residues. V lost 3 bases, J lost 0 bases, and 4 bases stayed unmatched. The CDR3 reads CSASRTSGRVSTDTQYF. For the CDR3, the DNA is TGCAGTGCTAGCCGGACTAGCGGGAGGGTTAGCACAGATACGCAGTATTTT.

This chain connects TRBV6-1 to TRBJ2-1; D is tentatively TRBD1 or TRBD2 (5 bases each). This CDR3 spans 15 amino acids. Trimming pared 7 bases from V and 4 bases from J, leaving 17 bases between. Germline CDR1 reads MNHNS; CDR2 reads SASEGT. The chain's CDR3 is CASTTGPLLYNEQFF. The CDR3 coding sequence is TGTGCCAGCACCACGGGACCTCTCCTTTACAATGAGCAGTTCTTC.

At least ten counts were recorded for this clonotype. The V gene is TRBV12-3 or TRBV12-4, the J gene TRBJ1-1, with 7 bases that match TRBD1. The trim removed 6 bases at V and 0 bases at J, leaving 7 bases unmatched. CDR3 size: 15 residues. DNA of the CDR3: TGTGCCAGCAGGCCCTGGGACAGATTGAACACTGAAGCTTTCTTT. Translating it yields CASRPWDRLNTEAFF.

This clonotype was seen many times. The chain couples TRBV20-1 to TRBJ2-7; D is unresolved. CDR1 DFQATT and CDR2 SNEGSKA come from the germline V gene (reference sequence). The V and J ends lost 4 bases and 0 bases respectively, with 4 bases between them. This CDR3 is built from 11 residues. The CDR3 here is CSAKISYEQYF. DNA of the CDR3: TGCAGTGCTAAGATCTCCTACGAGCAGTACTTC.

This clonotype was detected only a few times. V and J are TRBV18 and TRBJ2-7; 10 positions agree with TRBD1. Germline V gene lookup returns CDR1 KGHSH and CDR2 LQKENI. CDR3 size: 17 residues. The J segment lost 2 bases and the V segment lost 3 bases, leaving 10 bases of the junction unmatched. The CDR3 nucleotides are TGTGCCAGCTCACCCCCCCGGGACAGGGGCAGGACCTACGAGCAGTACTTC. Translated: CASSPPRDRGRTYEQYF.

This sequence joins TRBV28 and TRBJ2-7; TRBD1 might be the D (6 bases). The germline CDR1 and CDR2 sequences are MDHEN and SYDVKM. V lost 7 bases, J lost 6 bases, and 25 bases lay in between. The CDR3 extends over 16 amino acids. The CDR3 here is CASTPPGTLSTLEQYF. In DNA form, the CDR3 reads TGTGCCAGCACCCCCCCCGGGACACTTTCTACCCTCGAGCAGTACTTC.

The rearrangement links TRBV6-5 to TRBJ2-3; D not certain. V was cut by 5 bases and J by 6 bases, with 18 bases left in between. The CDR3 extends over 15 amino acids. CDR1 MNHEY and CDR2 SVGAGI come from the germline V gene. CDR3 DNA: TGTGCCAGCAGTACCGATTCGGGTGTGCCCGATACGCAGTATTTT. The encoded protein is CASSTDSGVPDTQYF.